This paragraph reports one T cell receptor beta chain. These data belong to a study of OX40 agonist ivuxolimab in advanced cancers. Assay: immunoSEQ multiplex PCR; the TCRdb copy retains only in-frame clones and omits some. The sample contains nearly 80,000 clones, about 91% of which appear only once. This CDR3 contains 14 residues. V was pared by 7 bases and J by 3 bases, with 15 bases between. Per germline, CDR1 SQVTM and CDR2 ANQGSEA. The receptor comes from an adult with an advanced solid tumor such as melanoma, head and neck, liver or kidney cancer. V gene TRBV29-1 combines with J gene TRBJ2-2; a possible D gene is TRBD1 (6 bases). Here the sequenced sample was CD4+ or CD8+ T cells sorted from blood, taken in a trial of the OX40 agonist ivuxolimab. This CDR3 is CSGGTGLDTGELFF. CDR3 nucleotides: TGCAGCGGCGGTACAGGGTTGGACACCGGGGAGCTGTTTTTT.